This T cell receptor beta chain appears in the sequencing data of a study of a mutant IDH1 vaccine in newly diagnosed glioma. Study-level background: Those enrolled had earlier been treated with radiotherapy, temozolomide, or both, mostly both.

The sample's time point: baseline, week 1 (first vaccination visit). Regarding treatment: pre-vaccination baseline after standard-of-care therapy. Tumors from donors were new WHO grade 3 or 4 IDH1-mutant astrocytomas with ATRX loss. Clones were sequenced by immunoSEQ multiplex PCR, and TCRdb holds only the in-frame ones, with some missing. The sample lists approximately 70,000 clones; 70% to 80% were seen once. Study observations and caveats: Patients showed vaccine-induced immune responses at a rate of roughly 93%. Variations in leading peripheral T cell clonotypes appeared to have no connection with pseudoprogression.

Germline V CDR1 and CDR2: SGHNT, YYREEE (reference sequence). CDR3 size: 15 residues. Worth noting for this clone: Its antigen is as yet unknown. Compared with germline, one end of the junction differs, possibly owing to a read error.

This sample comprised PBMCs, obtained from a glioma patient treated with radiotherapy, temozolomide or both. This TCR was sampled from a man aged 50 to 60 with glioma. The rearrangement links TRBV5-4 to TRBJ2-2; possible D gene TRBD2, 5 bases. The CDR3 is CASSLELENSGELFF. The CDR3 DNA follows: TGTGCCAGCAGCTTGGAACTAGAGAACTCCGGGGAGCTGTTTTTT.